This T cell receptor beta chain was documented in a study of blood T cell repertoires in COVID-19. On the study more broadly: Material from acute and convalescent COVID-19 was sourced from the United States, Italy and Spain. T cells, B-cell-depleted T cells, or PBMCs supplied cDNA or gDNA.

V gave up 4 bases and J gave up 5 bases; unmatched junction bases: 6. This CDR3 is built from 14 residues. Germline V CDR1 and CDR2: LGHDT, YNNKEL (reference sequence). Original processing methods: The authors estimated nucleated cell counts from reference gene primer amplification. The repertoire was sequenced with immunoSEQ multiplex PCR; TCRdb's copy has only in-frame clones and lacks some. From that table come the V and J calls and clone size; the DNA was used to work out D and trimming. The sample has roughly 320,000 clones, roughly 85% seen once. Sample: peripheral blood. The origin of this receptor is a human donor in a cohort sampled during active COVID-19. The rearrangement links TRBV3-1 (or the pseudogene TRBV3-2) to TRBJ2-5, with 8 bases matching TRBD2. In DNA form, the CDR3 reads TGTGCCAGCAGCCCCGGGGGGGGGCTTGAGACCCAGTACTTC. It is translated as CASSPGGGLETQYF.